This entry concerns a single TCR beta chain. Its antigen is unknown. This record belongs to a study of T cell repertoires in cytomegalovirus infection. Study-wide results and limits: HLA-C-restricted CMV clonotypes gave the most frequent clonotype in two of eight donors.

TCRdb re-analysed the reads in MiXCR, keeping a single row per CDR3 protein. Counted here are approximately 70,000 distinct CDR3 sequences, 20% occurring once; the ten biggest clones make up around 70%. This TCR derives from a human donor in good health (CMV status not recorded). Some clones in this sample may be carry-over from other donors' samples. The sample in question was CD8+ T cells from cultured PBMCs, obtained from culture after CMV antigen stimulation.

The CDR3 loop reads CASSVWVYQETQYF. CDR3 coding DNA: TGTGCCAGCAGTGTATGGGTGTACCAAGAGACCCAGTACTTC. The V and J genes are TRBV6-6 and TRBJ2-5; no clear D gene. CDR1 is MNHNY, CDR2 SVGAGI, per germline (reference sequence). V lost 5 bases, J lost 0 bases, and 10 bases lay in between. The length of the CDR3 is 14 residues.